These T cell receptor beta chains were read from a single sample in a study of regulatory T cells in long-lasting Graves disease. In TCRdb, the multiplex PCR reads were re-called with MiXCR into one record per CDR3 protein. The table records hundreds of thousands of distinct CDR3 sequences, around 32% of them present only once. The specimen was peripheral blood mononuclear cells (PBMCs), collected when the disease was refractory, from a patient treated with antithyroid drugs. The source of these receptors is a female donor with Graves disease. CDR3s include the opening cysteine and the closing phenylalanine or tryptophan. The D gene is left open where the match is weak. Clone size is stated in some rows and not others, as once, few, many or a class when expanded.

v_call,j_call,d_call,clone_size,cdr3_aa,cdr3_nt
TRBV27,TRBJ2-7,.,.,CASSLLVPGTPYEQYF,TGTGCCAGCAGTTTATTAGTCCCAGGTACTCCCTACGAGCAGTACTTC
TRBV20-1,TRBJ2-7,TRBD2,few,CSAGGLAGYEQYF,TGCAGTGCCGGGGGACTAGCGGGTTACGAGCAGTACTTC
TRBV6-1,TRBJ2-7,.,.,CASSAGLQYF,TGTGCCAGCAGTGCGGGCCTTCAGTACTTC
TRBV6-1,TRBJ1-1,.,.,CASSEQAVNTEAFF,TGTGCCAGCAGTGAACAGGCAGTGAACACTGAAGCTTTCTTT
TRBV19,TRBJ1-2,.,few,CASSGGIFGDYGYTF,TGTGCCAGTAGTGGCGGGATTTTCGGGGACTATGGCTACACCTTC
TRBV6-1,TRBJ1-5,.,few,CASSGRNSNQPQHF,TGTGCCAGCAGTGGACGGAATAGCAATCAGCCCCAGCATTTT
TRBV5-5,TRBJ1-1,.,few,CASSLEGRFGTEAFF,TGTGCCAGCAGCTTGGAGGGGCGCTTCGGCACTGAAGCTTTCTTT
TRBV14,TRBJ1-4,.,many,CASSLSRGPNEKLFF,TGTGCCAGCAGCCTAAGCAGAGGACCTAATGAAAAACTGTTTTTT
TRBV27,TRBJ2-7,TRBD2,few,CASRPNGGRSGEQYF,TGTGCCAGCAGACCAAATGGCGGGAGAAGTGGCGAGCAGTACTTC
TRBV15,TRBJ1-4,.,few,CATSRGQAQDIRTIF,TGTGCCACCAGCAGAGGACAGGCCCAGGATATTAGAACGATTTTT
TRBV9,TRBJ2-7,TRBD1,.,CASSVDLRAQGEQYF,TGTGCCAGCAGCGTAGACCTCCGGGCGCAGGGGGAACAGTACTTC
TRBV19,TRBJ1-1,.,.,CASSITSGGNTEAFF,TGTGCCAGTAGTATAACATCGGGGGGGAACACTGAAGCTTTCTTT
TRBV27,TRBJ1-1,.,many,CASSRGRGGTEAFF,TGTGCCAGCAGCCGGGGTCGTGGGGGCACTGAAGCTTTCTTT
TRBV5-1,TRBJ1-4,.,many,CASSQRQATNEKLFF,TGTGCCAGCAGCCAGCGACAGGCAACTAATGAAAAACTGTTTTTT
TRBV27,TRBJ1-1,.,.,CASSNRQTNTEAFF,TGTGCCAGCAGCAACCGACAGACGAACACTGAAGCTTTCTTT
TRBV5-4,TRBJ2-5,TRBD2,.,CASSSGLAGIETQYF,TGTGCCAGCAGCTCGGGACTAGCGGGAATAGAGACCCAGTACTTC
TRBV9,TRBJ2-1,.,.,CASSVASGPNEQFF,TGTGCCAGCAGCGTAGCCAGCGGGCCTAATGAGCAGTTCTTC
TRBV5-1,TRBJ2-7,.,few,CASSLVQGNEAEQYF,TGCGCCAGCAGCCTCGTACAGGGCAATGAGGCAGAGCAGTACTTC
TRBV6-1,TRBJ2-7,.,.,CASSDPGGPYEQYF,TGTGCCAGCAGTGACCCAGGGGGGCCATACGAGCAGTACTTC
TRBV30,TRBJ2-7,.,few,CAWSAGAATYEQYF,TGTGCCTGGTCCGCAGGGGCCGCCACCTACGAGCAGTACTTC
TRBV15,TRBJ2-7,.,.,CATSRAGDGPYEQYF,TGTGCCACCAGCAGGGCGGGCGACGGACCCTACGAGCAGTACTTC
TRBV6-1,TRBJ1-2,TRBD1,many,CASSLRTGRNGYTF,TGTGCCAGCAGTCTGCGGACAGGGAGGAATGGCTACACCTTC
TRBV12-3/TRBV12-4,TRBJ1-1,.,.,CASSFGSWGTEAFF,TGTGCCAGCAGTTTCGGCAGTTGGGGCACTGAAGCTTTCTTT
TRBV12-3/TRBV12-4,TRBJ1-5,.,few,CASSPLGAGATSWPQHF,TGTGCCAGCAGTCCACTGGGCGCAGGCGCCACGTCATGGCCCCAGCATTTT
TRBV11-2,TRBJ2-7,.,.,CASSSAWGDIEYEQYF,TGTGCCAGCAGCTCCGCATGGGGGGACATTGAGTACGAGCAGTACTTC
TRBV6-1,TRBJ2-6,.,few,CASKANVLTF,TGTGCCAGCAAGGCCAACGTCCTGACTTTC
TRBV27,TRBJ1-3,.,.,CASSRQISGNTIYF,TGTGCCAGCAGCCGACAGATCTCTGGAAACACCATATATTTT
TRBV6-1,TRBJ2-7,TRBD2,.,CASNLLAGAGEQYF,TGTGCCAGCAACTTACTAGCGGGAGCAGGGGAGCAGTACTTC
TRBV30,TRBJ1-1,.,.,CAWAVGIGSTEAFF,TGTGCCTGGGCTGTTGGGATCGGGAGCACTGAAGCTTTCTTT
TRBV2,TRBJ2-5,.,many,CASSELGTTGETQYF,TGTGCCAGCAGTGAGTTGGGCACTACGGGGGAGACCCAGTACTTC
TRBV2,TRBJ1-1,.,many,CASSDGGRRGTEAFF,TGTGCCAGCAGTGACGGAGGGAGACGAGGGACTGAAGCTTTCTTT
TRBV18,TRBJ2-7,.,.,CASSPTVSGYEQYF,TGTGCCAGCTCACCGACAGTGAGCGGCTACGAGCAGTACTTC
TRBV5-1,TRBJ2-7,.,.,CASSLGYGTSLDEQYF,TGCGCCAGCAGCTTGGGATACGGGACAAGTCTCGACGAGCAGTACTTC
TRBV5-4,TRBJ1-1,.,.,CASSLFGVEATEAFF,TGTGCCAGCAGCTTGTTCGGAGTCGAAGCCACTGAAGCTTTCTTT
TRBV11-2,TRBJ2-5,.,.,CASSLAGRDQETQYF,TGTGCCAGCAGCTTAGCGGGACGGGATCAAGAGACCCAGTACTTC
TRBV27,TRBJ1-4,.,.,CASSLGGPLSGGKLFF,TGTGCCAGCAGTTTAGGGGGGCCACTTTCCGGGGGAAAACTGTTTTTT
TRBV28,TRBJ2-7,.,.,CASSSGPRGPSYF,TGTGCCAGCAGTTCGGGTCCGCGAGGGCCGTCTTACTTC
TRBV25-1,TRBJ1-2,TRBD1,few,CASSGYRGPYGYTF,TGTGCCAGCAGTGGTTACAGGGGGCCCTATGGCTACACCTTC
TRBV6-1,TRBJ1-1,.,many,CASGQRSTEAFF,TGTGCCAGCGGGCAGCGTAGTACTGAAGCTTTCTTT
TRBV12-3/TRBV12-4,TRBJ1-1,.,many,CASSPRPRSTEAFF,TGTGCCAGCAGTCCCCGCCCGAGGTCCACTGAAGCTTTCTTT
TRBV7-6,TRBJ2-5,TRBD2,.,CASSLASGSAETQYF,TGTGCCAGCAGCTTAGCAAGCGGGAGTGCAGAGACCCAGTACTTC
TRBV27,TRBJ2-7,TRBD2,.,CASSFAGDTYEQYF,TGTGCCAGCAGTTTCGCGGGAGACACCTACGAGCAGTACTTC
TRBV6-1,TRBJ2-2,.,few,CASSDPLHGGELFF,TGTGCCAGCAGTGATCCTTTGCATGGAGGGGAGCTGTTTTTT
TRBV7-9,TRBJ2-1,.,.,CASGLDRHNEQFF,TGTGCCAGCGGACTTGACAGACACAATGAGCAGTTCTTC
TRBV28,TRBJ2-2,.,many,CASSAYRDPGRTGELFF,TGTGCCAGCAGTGCCTACCGGGACCCTGGGCGCACCGGGGAGCTGTTTTTT
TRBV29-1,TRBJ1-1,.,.,CSVAQTGGVTEAFF,TGCAGCGTTGCTCAGACCGGTGGAGTCACTGAAGCTTTCTTT